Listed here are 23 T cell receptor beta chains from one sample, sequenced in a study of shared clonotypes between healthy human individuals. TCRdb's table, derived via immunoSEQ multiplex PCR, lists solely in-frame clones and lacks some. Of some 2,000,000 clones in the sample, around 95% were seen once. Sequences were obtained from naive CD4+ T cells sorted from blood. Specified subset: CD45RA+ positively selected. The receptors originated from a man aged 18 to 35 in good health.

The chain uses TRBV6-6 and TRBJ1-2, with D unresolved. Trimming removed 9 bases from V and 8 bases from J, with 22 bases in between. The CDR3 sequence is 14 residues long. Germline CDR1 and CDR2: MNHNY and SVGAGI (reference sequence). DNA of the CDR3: TGTGCCAGTACTTCAGAGGGCTACTTTAGGGGCTACACCTTC. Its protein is CASTSEGYFRGYTF.

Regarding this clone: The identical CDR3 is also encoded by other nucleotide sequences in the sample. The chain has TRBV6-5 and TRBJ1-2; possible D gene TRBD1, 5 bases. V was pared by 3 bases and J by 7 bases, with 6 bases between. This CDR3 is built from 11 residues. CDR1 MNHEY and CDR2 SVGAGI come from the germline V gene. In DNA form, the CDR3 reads TGTGCCAGCAGTTATCAGGGTGGCTACACCTTC. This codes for CASSYQGGYTF.

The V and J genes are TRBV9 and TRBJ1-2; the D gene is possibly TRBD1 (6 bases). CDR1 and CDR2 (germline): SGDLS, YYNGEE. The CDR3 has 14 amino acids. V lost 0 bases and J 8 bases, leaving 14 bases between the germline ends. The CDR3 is CASSVDAGAGGYTF. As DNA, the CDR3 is TGTGCCAGCAGCGTAGATGCGGGGGCAGGGGGCTACACCTTC.

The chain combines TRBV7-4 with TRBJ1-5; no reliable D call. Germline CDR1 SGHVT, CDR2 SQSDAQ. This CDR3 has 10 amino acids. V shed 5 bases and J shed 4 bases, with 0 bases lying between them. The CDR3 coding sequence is TGTGCCAGCAGCAATCAGCCCCAGCATTTT. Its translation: CASSNQPQHF.

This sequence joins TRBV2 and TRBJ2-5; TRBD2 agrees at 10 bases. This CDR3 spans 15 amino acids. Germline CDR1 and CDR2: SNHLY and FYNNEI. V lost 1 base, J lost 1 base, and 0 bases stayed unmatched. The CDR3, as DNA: TGTGCCAGCAGTGAAGGACTAGCGGGCCAAGAGACCCAGTACTTC. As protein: CASSEGLAGQETQYF.

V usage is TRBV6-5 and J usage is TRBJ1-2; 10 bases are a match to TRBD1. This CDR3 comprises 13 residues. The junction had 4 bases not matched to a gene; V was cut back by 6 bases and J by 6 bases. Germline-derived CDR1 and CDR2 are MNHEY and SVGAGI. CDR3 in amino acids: CASSQGTGDGYTF. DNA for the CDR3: TGTGCCAGCAGCCAAGGGACAGGGGATGGCTACACCTTC.

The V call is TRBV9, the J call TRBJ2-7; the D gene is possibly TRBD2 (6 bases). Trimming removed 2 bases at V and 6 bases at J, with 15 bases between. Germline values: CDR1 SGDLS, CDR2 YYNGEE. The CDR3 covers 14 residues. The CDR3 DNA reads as TGTGCCAGCAGCGTTGGGACTCTCGCGGGCGAGCAGTACTTC. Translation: CASSVGTLAGEQYF.

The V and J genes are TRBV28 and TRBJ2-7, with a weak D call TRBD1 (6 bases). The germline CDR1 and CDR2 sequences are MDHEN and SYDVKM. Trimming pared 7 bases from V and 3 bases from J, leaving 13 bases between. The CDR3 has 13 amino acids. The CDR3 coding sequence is TGTGCCAGCACCGGGACAACCCTCTACGAGCAGTACTTC. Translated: CASTGTTLYEQYF.

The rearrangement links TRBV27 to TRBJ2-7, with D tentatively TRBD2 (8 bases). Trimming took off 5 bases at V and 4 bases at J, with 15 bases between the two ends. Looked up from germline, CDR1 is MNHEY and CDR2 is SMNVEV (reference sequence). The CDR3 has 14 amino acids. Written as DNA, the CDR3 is TGTGCCAGCAGTACAGGGGAGCGGGGGTACGAGCAGTACTTC. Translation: CASSTGERGYEQYF.

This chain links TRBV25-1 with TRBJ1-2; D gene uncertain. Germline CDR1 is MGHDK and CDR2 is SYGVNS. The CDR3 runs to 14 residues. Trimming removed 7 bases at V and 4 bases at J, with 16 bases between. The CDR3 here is CASTNDQKGYGYTF. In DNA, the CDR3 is TGTGCCAGCACCAACGACCAGAAGGGCTATGGCTACACCTTC.

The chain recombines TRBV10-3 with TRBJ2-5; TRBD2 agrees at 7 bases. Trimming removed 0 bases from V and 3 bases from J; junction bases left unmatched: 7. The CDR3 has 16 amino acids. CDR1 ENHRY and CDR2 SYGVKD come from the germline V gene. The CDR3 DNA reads TGTGCCATCAGTGAGTCGGATTTAGCGGGCAAAGAGACCCAGTACTTC. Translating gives CAISESDLAGKETQYF.

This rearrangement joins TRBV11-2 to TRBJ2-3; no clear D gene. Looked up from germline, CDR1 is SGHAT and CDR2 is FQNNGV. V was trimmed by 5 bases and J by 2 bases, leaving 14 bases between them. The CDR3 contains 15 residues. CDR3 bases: TGTGCCAGCAGCCCCCTGTGGGGATCCACAGATACGCAGTATTTT. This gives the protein CASSPLWGSTDTQYF.

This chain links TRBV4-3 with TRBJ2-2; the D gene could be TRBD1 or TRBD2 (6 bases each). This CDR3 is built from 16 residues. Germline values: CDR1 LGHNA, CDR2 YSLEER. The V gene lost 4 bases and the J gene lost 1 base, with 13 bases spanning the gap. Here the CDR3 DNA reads TGCGCCAGCAGCCTACTAGGGGGAGGGAACACCGGGGAGCTGTTTTTT. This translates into CASSLLGGGNTGELFF.

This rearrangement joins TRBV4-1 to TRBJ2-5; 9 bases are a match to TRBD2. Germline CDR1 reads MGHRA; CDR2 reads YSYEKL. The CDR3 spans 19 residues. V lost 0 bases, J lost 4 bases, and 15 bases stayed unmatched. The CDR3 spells CASSQDGRRGTSRGETQYF. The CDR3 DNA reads TGCGCCAGCAGCCAAGATGGGAGAAGGGGGACTAGCCGTGGAGAGACCCAGTACTTC.

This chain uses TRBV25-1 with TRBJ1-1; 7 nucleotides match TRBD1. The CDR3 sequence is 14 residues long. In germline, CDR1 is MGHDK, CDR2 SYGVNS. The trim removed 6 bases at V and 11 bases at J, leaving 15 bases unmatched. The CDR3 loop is CASRGGTVELDAFF. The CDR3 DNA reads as TGTGCCAGCAGGGGAGGGACAGTTGAATTGGACGCTTTCTTT.

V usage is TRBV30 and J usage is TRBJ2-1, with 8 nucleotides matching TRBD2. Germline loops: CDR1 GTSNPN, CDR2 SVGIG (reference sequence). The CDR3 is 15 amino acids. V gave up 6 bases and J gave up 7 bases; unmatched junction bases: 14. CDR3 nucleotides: TGTGCCTGTGGCCCGGGCGGGAGGAGGAAAAATGAGCAGTTCTTC. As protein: CACGPGGRRKNEQFF.

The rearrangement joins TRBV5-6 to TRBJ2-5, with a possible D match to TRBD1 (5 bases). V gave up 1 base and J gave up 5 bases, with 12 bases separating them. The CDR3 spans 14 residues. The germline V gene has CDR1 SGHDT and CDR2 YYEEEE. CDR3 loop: CASSLSTGRETQYF. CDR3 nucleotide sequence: TGTGCCAGCAGCTTGAGTACAGGACGCGAGACCCAGTACTTC.

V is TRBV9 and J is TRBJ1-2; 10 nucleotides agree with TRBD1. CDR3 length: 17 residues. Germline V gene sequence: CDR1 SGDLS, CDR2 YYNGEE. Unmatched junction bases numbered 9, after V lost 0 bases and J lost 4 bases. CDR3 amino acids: CASSVAATGGLSYGYTF. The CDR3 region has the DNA TGTGCCAGCAGCGTAGCTGCGACAGGGGGCCTGAGCTATGGCTACACCTTC.

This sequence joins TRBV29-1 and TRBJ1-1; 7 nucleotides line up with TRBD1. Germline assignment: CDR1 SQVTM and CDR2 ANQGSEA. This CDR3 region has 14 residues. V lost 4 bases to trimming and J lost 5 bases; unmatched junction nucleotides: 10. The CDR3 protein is CSVVARQGKTEAFF. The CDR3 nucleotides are TGCAGCGTTGTTGCTAGACAGGGTAAAACTGAAGCTTTCTTT.

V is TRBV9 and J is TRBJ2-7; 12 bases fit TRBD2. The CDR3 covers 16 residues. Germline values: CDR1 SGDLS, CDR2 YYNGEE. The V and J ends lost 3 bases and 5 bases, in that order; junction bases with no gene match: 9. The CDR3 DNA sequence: TGTGCCAGCAGCGCATTACCGACTAGCGGGAGCCACGAGCAGTACTTC. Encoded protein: CASSALPTSGSHEQYF.

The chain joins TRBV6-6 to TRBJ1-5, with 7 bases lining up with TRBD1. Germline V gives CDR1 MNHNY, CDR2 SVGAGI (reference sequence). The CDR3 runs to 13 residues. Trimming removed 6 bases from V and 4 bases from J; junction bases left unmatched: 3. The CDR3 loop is CASSGTANQPQHF. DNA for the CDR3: TGTGCCAGCAGCGGGACAGCAAATCAGCCCCAGCATTTT.

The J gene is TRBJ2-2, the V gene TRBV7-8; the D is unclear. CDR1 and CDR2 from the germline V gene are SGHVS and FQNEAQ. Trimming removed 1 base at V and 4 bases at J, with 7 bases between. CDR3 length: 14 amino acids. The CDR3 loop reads CASSLVLGTGELFF. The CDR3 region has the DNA TGTGCCAGCAGCTTAGTCCTGGGCACCGGGGAGCTGTTTTTT.

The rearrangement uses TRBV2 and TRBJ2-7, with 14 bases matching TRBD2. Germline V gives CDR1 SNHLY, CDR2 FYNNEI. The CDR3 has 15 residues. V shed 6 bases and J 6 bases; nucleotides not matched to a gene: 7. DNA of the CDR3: TGTGCCAGCAGAAGGGAGGGACTAGCGGGAGTCGAGCAGTACTTC. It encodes CASRREGLAGVEQYF.